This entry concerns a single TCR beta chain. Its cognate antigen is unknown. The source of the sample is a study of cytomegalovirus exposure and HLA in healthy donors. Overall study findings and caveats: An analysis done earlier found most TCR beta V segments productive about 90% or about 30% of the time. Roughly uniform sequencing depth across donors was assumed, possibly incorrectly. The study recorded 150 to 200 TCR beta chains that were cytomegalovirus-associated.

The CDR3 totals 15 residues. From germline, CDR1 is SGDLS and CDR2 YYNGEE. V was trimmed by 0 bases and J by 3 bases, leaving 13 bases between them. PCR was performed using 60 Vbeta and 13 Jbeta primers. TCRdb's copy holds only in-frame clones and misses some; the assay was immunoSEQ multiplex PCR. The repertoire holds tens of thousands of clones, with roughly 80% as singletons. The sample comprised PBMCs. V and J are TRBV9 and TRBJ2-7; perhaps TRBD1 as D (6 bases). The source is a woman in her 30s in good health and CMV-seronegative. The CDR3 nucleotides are TGTGCCAGCAGCGTAGGTCCGGACAGCGACTACGAGCAGTACTTC. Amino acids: CASSVGPDSDYEQYF.